This TCR beta chain is drawn from a study of T cell responses to AZD1222 COVID-19 vaccine (dated by TCRdb to 2020 to 2022). With regard to the full study: TCR sequencing covered some 240 trial participants: roughly 200 given two doses of AZD1222 and about 26 given two doses of MenACWY control vaccine. Enrollment into the trials was organized by age into subgroups of 18-55, 56-69 and 70-plus years, and those subgroups contained 148, 28 and 57 TCR-sequenced participants, respectively. The paper as a whole reports these results and caveats: In the small 56-69-year group, the increase in depth fell short of significance, most likely because of low power. Conclusions about previously exposed vaccinees are limited because only six or seven AZD1222 recipients were SARS-CoV-2 seropositive at baseline. Spike-specific TCR breadth and depth rose significantly after two AZD1222 doses compared with day 0 and with MenACWY recipients. Participants were mostly white British and included more females than males, and it was suggested by the authors that clonal diversity may have been underestimated. Because no day 14 peak-response samples were available, the repertoires could be characterized only after the peak T cell response. Vaccine-associated CD4 TCRs spanned the whole spike protein, with dominant responses in regions 160-218 and 743-854. Epitopes outside the regions mutated in the B.1.351 and B.1.1.7 variants were reportedly recognized by nearly half of the unique spike-specific TCRs.

The CDR3 regions of human TCRbeta chains were analyzed by immunosequencing. As for how the authors treated the data: TCRs in the repertoires were matched against a reference library of SARS-CoV-2-specific TCRs that had been generated with the MIRA antigen-specificity platform. Breadth meant the fraction of unique TCRs that were SARS-CoV-2-associated, whereas depth meant the fraction of total T cells that were SARS-CoV-2-associated. Using the MIRA data, each spike-specific TCR was assigned both to the spike region to which the TCR was reactive and to a CD4 or CD8 class. Log10-transformed breadth and depth values were compared by one-way ANOVA with Sidak's multiple comparisons tests. As stored in TCRdb, this immuneACCESS dataset retains in-frame rearrangements with V and J assigned. A fraction of the clones does not appear; measured against another copy, unresolved V genes explain less than half of the discrepancy, and the remainder lacks a known reason. The V and J calls and clone size come from that table; D and trimming were worked out from the DNA. Here the sample has approximately 88,000 clones; roughly nine tenths occur a single time. The ten largest clones capture 4% to 5% of the sample.

In this sample, this clone turned up once. No cognate antigen has been identified for it. No base quality values were provided; no much bigger clone lies one nucleotide off. Explained via the paper, the time point label denotes: about 28 days (+/-7) after the second vaccine dose. AZD1222 recipients with second doses at about 4 weeks or about 12 weeks were pooled, because spike-specific TCR depth and breadth did not differ between schedules. The vaccinee samples were drawn from two UK trials, COV001 and COV002, one of which was a single-blind randomized controlled phase 2/3 trial testing AZD1222 (ChAdOx1 nCoV-19) in healthy adults. Trial participant PBMC samples were collected at day 0 and day 28 after the second dose for TCRbeta chain sequencing. V sheds 6 bases and J sheds 7 bases, leaving 9 bases between their ends. Sequences DFQATT (CDR1) and SNEGSKA (CDR2) are obtained from the germline V gene (reference sequence). The CDR3 runs 10 amino acids, cysteine and phenylalanine included. The DNA shown is the 30-base CDR3, in frame from base 1.

The clonotype originates from an adult who received the AZD1222 COVID-19 vaccine. The V gene is TRBV20-1 and the J gene is TRBJ1-1, with no confidently assigned D gene. The sequencing used peripheral blood, collected 28 days after the second AZD1222 dose. The CDR3 loop reads CSALNNEAFF. The sequenced DNA: TGCAGTGCCCTCAATAATGAAGCTTTCTTT.